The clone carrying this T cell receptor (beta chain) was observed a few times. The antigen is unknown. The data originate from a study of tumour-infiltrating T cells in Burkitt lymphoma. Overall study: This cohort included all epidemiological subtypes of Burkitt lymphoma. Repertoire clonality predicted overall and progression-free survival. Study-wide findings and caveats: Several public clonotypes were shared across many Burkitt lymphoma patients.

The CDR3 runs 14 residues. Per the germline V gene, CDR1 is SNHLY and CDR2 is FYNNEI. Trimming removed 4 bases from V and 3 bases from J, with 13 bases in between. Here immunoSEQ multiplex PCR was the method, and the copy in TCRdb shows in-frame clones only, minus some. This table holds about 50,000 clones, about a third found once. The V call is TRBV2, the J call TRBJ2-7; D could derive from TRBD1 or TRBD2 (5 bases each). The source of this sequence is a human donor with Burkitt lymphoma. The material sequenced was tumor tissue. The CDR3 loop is CASSGPGALYEQYF. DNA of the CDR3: TGTGCCAGCAGTGGGCCCGGGGCTCTCTACGAGCAGTACTTC. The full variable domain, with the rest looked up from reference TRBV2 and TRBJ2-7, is EPEVTQTPSHQVTQMGQEVILRCVPISNHLYFYWYRQILGQKVEFLVSFYNNEISEKSEIFDDQFSVERPDGSNFTLKIRSTKLEDSAMYFCASSGPGALYEQYFGPGTRLTVT.